This T cell receptor beta chain emerged from a study of blood T cells in healthy people across ages. General study points: Unsorted PBMCs blocked a conclusive comparison of naive and antigen-experienced cells.

It was with a sample-barcoded 5' primer and a J-beta primer mix that a second PCR of roughly 7 to 11 cycles was run. Each cDNA molecule carried a tag from a template-switch adaptor that contained 12 random nucleotides. One entry per CDR3 protein, called by TCRdb with MiXCR from the 5' RACE reads. Here the sample spans about 1.1 million distinct CDR3 sequences, 30% to 40% being singletons. Ranging in age from roughly 6 to 95, the donors were healthy Caucasian individuals from Russia. A few counts support this clonotype. What it recognizes is unknown. Germline V lookup: CDR1 SGHTA, CDR2 FQGNSA. This CDR3 has 14 amino acids. Trimming left V 0 bases short and J 7 bases short, with 12 bases between.

The sequence was collected from a man aged 18-30 years in good health. V usage is TRBV7-2 and J usage is TRBJ1-1, with D possibly matching TRBD1 (6 bases). Sequencing was done on a sample of blood. The CDR3, as DNA: TGTGCCAGCAGCTTAGCCTGGAGGGGGGGTGAAGCTTTCTTT. This sequence encodes CASSLAWRGGEAFF. Using reference TRBV7-2 and TRBJ1-1 for the parts outside the CDR3, the full variable domain is GAGVSQSPSNKVTEKGKDVELRCDPISGHTALYWYRQSLGQGLEFLIYFQGNSAPDKSGLPSDRFSAERTGGSVSTLTIQRTQQEDSAVYLCASSLAWRGGEAFFGQGTRLTVV.